The text below deals with one T cell receptor (beta chain). Its antigen remains unknown. The data were obtained in a study of memory CD4+ T cells and cytomegalovirus serostatus. For the study at large: Of the healthy Belgian adults, several were CMV seropositive and 24 seronegative.

Study-wide results and caveats: Median bootstrapped AUC for CMV status was around 0.96 originally, 0.85 to 0.92 US-trained. Each of approximately 73 CMV-associated TCRbeta sequences occurred in one to five individuals.

This table comes from immunoSEQ multiplex PCR, and its TCRdb copy is limited to in-frame clones, with some not included. The table includes 85,000 to 100,000 clones, roughly 80% detected once. The V gene's germline CDR1 is MDHEN and CDR2 SYDVKM. J was trimmed by 7 bases and V by 5 bases; bases with no gene match: 11. There are 16 residues in the CDR3. The sort gate was single viable CD3+CD4+CD8-CD45RO+ cells for memory CD4+ T cells. Total CD4+ T cells were enriched by CD4 positive selection. Material for sequencing was memory CD4+ T cells from blood. The J gene is TRBJ2-7, the V gene TRBV28; 13 bases line up with TRBD2. This TCR came from an adult in good health and CMV-seropositive. The DNA of the CDR3 is TGTGCCAGCAGTAGGGCTAGGACTAGCGGGAGAATTGAGCAGTACTTC. It encodes CASSRARTSGRIEQYF.